These 21 T cell receptor beta chains share one sample of origin, sequenced in a study of blood T cell repertoires in COVID-19. Data came from immunoSEQ multiplex PCR; TCRdb stores just in-frame clones and leaves some out. The sample shows roughly 230,000 clones, roughly 86% of them seen only once. Material for sequencing was peripheral blood. These receptor sequences come from a human donor in a cohort sampled during active COVID-19.

The chain joins TRBV7-7 to TRBJ2-3; 11 bases line up with TRBD2. The CDR3 sequence is 18 residues long. Germline V gene data show CDR1 as SSHAT and CDR2 as FNYEAQ (reference sequence). V was pared by 3 bases and J by 0 bases, with 8 bases of the junction left unmatched. DNA for the CDR3: TGTGCCAGCAGCTTCCGACTAGCGGGGACCTCTAGCACAGATACGCAGTATTTT. Translating it yields CASSFRLAGTSSTDTQYF.

The gene calls are TRBV14 and TRBJ2-7; maybe TRBD1 (6 bases). This CDR3 has 15 residues. V was pared by 2 bases and J by 2 bases, with 13 bases between. Germline-derived CDR1 and CDR2 are SGHDN and FVKESK. CDR3 in amino acids: CASSQTWDTTYEQYF. Written as DNA, the CDR3 is TGTGCCAGCAGCCAAACATGGGACACCACCTACGAGCAGTACTTC.

The chain joins TRBV5-6 to TRBJ1-2; D call uncertain. This CDR3 comprises 12 residues. The V gene lost 5 bases and the J gene lost 8 bases, with 13 bases spanning the gap. Germline V gene data show CDR1 as SGHDT and CDR2 as YYEEEE. The CDR3 region is CASSLSDLGYTF. The CDR3 DNA follows: TGTGCCAGCAGTCTGTCAGATCTGGGCTACACCTTC. The whole variable domain, remainder taken from reference TRBV5-6 and TRBJ1-2, is DAGVTQSPTHLIKTRGQQVTLRCSPKSGHDTVSWYQQALGQGPQFIFQYYEEEERQRGNFPDRFSGHQFPNYSSELNVNALLLGDSALYLCASSLSDLGYTFGSGTRLTVV.

The chain has TRBV28 and TRBJ1-3; 7 nucleotides agree with TRBD1. Germline V gene sequence: CDR1 MDHEN, CDR2 SYDVKM. The trim removed 2 bases at V and 5 bases at J, leaving 12 bases unmatched. This CDR3 has 17 residues. CDR3 region: CASSLVTTGSTRNTIYF. The CDR3 DNA is TGTGCCAGCAGTTTAGTAACGACAGGGTCAACGCGAAACACCATATATTTT.

CDR3 residues: CASSFRYSPNSPLHF. The CDR3 DNA sequence: TGTGCCAGCAGTTTCCGGTACAGCCCAAATTCACCCCTCCACTTT. J is TRBJ1-6 and V is TRBV28; unclear D gene. V dropped 3 bases and J dropped 7 bases, with 13 bases sitting between them. This CDR3 has 15 amino acids. The germline V gene has CDR1 MDHEN and CDR2 SYDVKM.

The CDR3 nucleotides are TGTGCCAGCAGCGCGCCAACCCTAGGGGGGGCCGAAAACACCATATATTTT. Amino acids: CASSAPTLGGAENTIYF. This rearrangement joins TRBV9 to TRBJ1-3; perhaps TRBD1 as D (6 bases). The CDR3 sequence is 17 residues long. Germline V gene data show CDR1 as SGDLS and CDR2 as YYNGEE. V was trimmed by 3 bases and J by 6 bases, leaving 22 bases between them.

In this sample, this clone turned up once. The chain is built from TRBV7-6 and TRBJ1-6; TRBD1 might be the D (6 bases). V lost 4 bases and J 0 bases, leaving 16 bases between the germline ends. CDR1 is SGHVS and CDR2 is FNYEAQ in the germline V gene. This CDR3 region has 18 residues. CDR3 sequence reads: CASSSDSLLSSYNSPLHF. The CDR3 DNA reads as TGTGCCAGCAGCTCGGACAGTCTCCTTAGCTCCTATAATTCACCCCTCCACTTT.

This clone has only a few counts. The chain recombines TRBV6-1 with TRBJ1-5; tentative D call: TRBD1 (5 bases). From germline, CDR1 is MNHNS and CDR2 SASEGT. V was clipped by 2 bases and J by 2 bases, with 10 bases between them. The CDR3 sequence is 15 residues long. The CDR3 here is CASSEFQGRNQPQHF. The CDR3 DNA reads as TGTGCCAGCAGTGAATTTCAGGGCCGCAATCAGCCCCAGCATTTT.

As for this clone: A much larger clone differs by one base, so this may be a read error. V gene TRBV6-6 combines with J gene TRBJ1-1; 11 bases agree with TRBD1. Per germline, CDR1 MNHNY and CDR2 SVGAGI (reference sequence). V was pared by 6 bases and J by 5 bases, with 5 bases of the junction left unmatched. This CDR3 spans 14 amino acids. The CDR3 sequence: CASSFGTGGTEAFF. For the CDR3, the DNA is TGTGCCAGCAGCTTCGGGACAGGGGGAACTGAAGCTTTCTTT.

The chain uses TRBV24-1 and TRBJ2-5, with a possible D match to TRBD2 (5 bases). CDR3 length equals 15 residues. Per germline, CDR1 KGHDR and CDR2 SFDVKD. The ends were cut back, 2 bases at V and 1 base at J, with 10 bases in the middle. The CDR3 sequence is CATSDSLLVQETQYF. The CDR3 DNA reads as TGTGCCACCAGTGATTCCCTACTAGTCCAAGAGACCCAGTACTTC.

The table lists this clone with a count of one. The CDR3 DNA follows: TGTGCCAGTAGTGGGACAGTCAGACAGCCCCAGCATTTT. Translated: CASSGTVRQPQHF. The rearrangement uses TRBV19 and TRBJ1-5; TRBD1 matches 7 bases. This CDR3 is built from 13 residues. The V segment lost 5 bases and the J segment 7 bases; nucleotides outside the gene matches: 5. The germline V gene encodes CDR1 LNHDA and CDR2 SQIVND (reference sequence).

The chain uses TRBV14 and TRBJ1-2, with D possibly TRBD1 on 5 matching bases. V gave up 0 bases and J gave up 6 bases, with 11 bases separating them. The CDR3 runs to 14 residues. Germline V CDR1 and CDR2: SGHDN, FVKESK. The CDR3 region is CASSQEGQWNGYTF. As DNA, the CDR3 is TGTGCCAGCAGCCAAGAGGGGCAGTGGAATGGCTACACCTTC. Full variable domain (rest looked up from reference TRBV14 and TRBJ1-2): EAGVTQFPSHSVIEKGQTVTLRCDPISGHDNLYWYRRVMGKEIKFLLHFVKESKQDESGMPNNRFLAERTGGTYSTLKVQPAELEDSGVYFCASSQEGQWNGYTFGSGTRLTVV.

The CDR3 sequence: CASSRGTGHEEQYF. The CDR3, as DNA: TGCGCCAGCAGCCGCGGGACAGGGCATGAGGAGCAGTACTTC. The rearrangement links TRBV4-3 to TRBJ2-7; the match to TRBD1 covers 9 bases. The CDR3 has 14 amino acids. V lost 4 bases and J lost 7; bases outside the gene matches: 8. The germline gives CDR1 LGHNA, CDR2 YSLEER.

The V gene is TRBV20-1, the J gene TRBJ2-6, with 13 bases matching TRBD2. This CDR3 is 18 amino acids long. With 3 bases clipped from V and 0 bases from J, the junction kept 5 bases outside the gene matches. CDR1 is DFQATT and CDR2 is SNEGSKA in the germline V gene (reference sequence). CDR3 in DNA: TGCAGTGCTAGTAGACTAGCGGGGGGCCTCTCTGGGGCCAACGTCCTGACTTTC. This gives the protein CSASRLAGGLSGANVLTF.

CDR3 DNA sequence: TGTGCCAGCAGCGTCGGCTCTAGCGGATCCTACGAGCAGTACTTC. Its translation: CASSVGSSGSYEQYF. The chain is built from TRBV28 and TRBJ2-7; 7 nucleotides agree with TRBD2. Per germline, CDR1 MDHEN and CDR2 SYDVKM. V lost 6 bases and J lost 1; bases outside the gene matches: 9. The CDR3 totals 15 residues.

The gene calls are TRBV7-2 and TRBJ2-7, with TRBD1 identical over 9 bases. Trimming removed 5 bases from V and 3 bases from J; junction bases left unmatched: 5. Germline-derived CDR1 and CDR2 are SGHTA and FQGNSA. CDR3 size: 14 residues. The CDR3 DNA reads as TGTGCCAGCAGCCCACCGGGACAGGGCTACGAGCAGTACTTC. Residues: CASSPPGQGYEQYF.

The chain carries TRBV13 and TRBJ2-7; TRBD2 aligns across 7 bases. Germline assignment: CDR1 PRHDT and CDR2 FYEKMQ (reference sequence). The CDR3 length is 14 residues. With 3 bases clipped from V and 5 bases from J, the junction kept 7 bases outside the gene matches. CDR3: CASSLDGGSDEQYF. As DNA, the CDR3 is TGTGCCAGCAGCTTGGACGGGGGGTCCGACGAGCAGTACTTC.

The chain joins TRBV6-2 or TRBV6-3 to TRBJ1-4, with 7 bases matching TRBD1. Germline V gene sequence: CDR1 MNHEY, CDR2 SVGEGT. The trim removed 4 bases at V and 0 bases at J, leaving 8 bases unmatched. The CDR3 runs 17 residues. The CDR3 region is CASSFDRAPATNEKLFF. The CDR3 bases are TGTGCCAGCAGTTTCGACAGGGCGCCTGCAACTAATGAAAAACTGTTTTTT.

This chain links TRBV5-4 with TRBJ2-1; 7 bases are shared with TRBD1. The CDR3 spans 15 residues. Per germline, CDR1 SGHNT and CDR2 YYREEE (reference sequence). The V and J ends lost 7 bases and 5 bases, in that order; junction bases with no gene match: 12. CDR3 residues: CASAGGWGVNNEQFF. CDR3 in DNA: TGTGCCAGCGCAGGGGGTTGGGGTGTGAACAATGAGCAGTTCTTC.

This clone was counted only a few times. The chain is built from TRBV11-2 and TRBJ2-1, with D possibly TRBD1 on 6 matching bases. Germline V CDR1 and CDR2: SGHAT, FQNNGV. This CDR3 comprises 15 residues. The V end was cut by 4 bases, the J end by 5 bases, with 15 bases between. The CDR3 coding sequence is TGTGCCAGCAGCTCCAGCGAACAGGGACACAATGAGCAGTTCTTC. Protein: CASSSSEQGHNEQFF.

V usage is TRBV19 and J usage is TRBJ2-7; tentative D call: TRBD1 (6 bases). Trimming shortened V by 2 bases and J by 7 bases, and 15 bases separated the two germline ends. CDR1 and CDR2 (germline): LNHDA, SQIVND (reference sequence). The CDR3 has 14 residues. CDR3 sequence (DNA): TGTGCCAGTAGTATAAGTCAGGGGATCGGGGAGCAGTACTTC. The encoded protein is CASSISQGIGEQYF.